These 17 T cell receptor beta chains were sequenced from one sample in a study of T cells in localized non-small cell lung cancer. Assay: immunoSEQ multiplex PCR; the TCRdb copy retains only in-frame clones and omits some. The sample consists of around 9,800 clones, about 44% of them appearing once. Material: lymph node tissue, obtained before any cancer treatment. Receptors were obtained from a woman between 35 and 70 years old with stage I lung adenocarcinoma.

The chain combines TRBV30 with TRBJ1-1; a possible D gene is TRBD1 (6 bases). V lost 0 bases and J lost 5, with 13 bases in between. This CDR3 region has 14 residues. Germline values: CDR1 GTSNPN, CDR2 SVGIG (reference sequence). The CDR3 region has the DNA TGTGCCTGGAGTGTTTGGGGGGCGAGGACTGAAGCTTTCTTT. Protein sequence: CAWSVWGARTEAFF. Together with reference TRBV30 and TRBJ1-1, the CDR3 gives the full variable domain: SQTIHQWPATLVQPVGSPLSLECTVEGTSNPNLYWYRQAAGRGLQLLFYSVGIGQISSEVPQNLSASRPQDRQFILSSKKLLLSDSGFYLCAWSVWGARTEAFFGQGTRLTVV.

This clone has a handful of counts. V and J are TRBV9 and TRBJ1-1; 8 nucleotides match TRBD1. The J segment lost 8 bases and the V segment lost 5 bases, leaving 8 bases of the junction unmatched. This CDR3 has 13 residues. CDR1 is SGDLS, CDR2 YYNGEE, per germline. The CDR3 here is CASSQDRVGEAFF. The CDR3 bases are TGTGCCAGCAGTCAGGACAGGGTAGGCGAAGCTTTCTTT.

This clone was detected a few times. The chain couples TRBV7-2 to TRBJ1-5; 7 bases agree with TRBD1. CDR1 and CDR2 from the germline V gene are SGHTA and FQGNSA. The J segment lost 5 bases and the V segment lost 5 bases, leaving 3 bases of the junction unmatched. The CDR3 sequence is 13 residues long. CDR3 bases: TGTGCCAGCAGCAAGGGACAGTATCAGCCCCAGCATTTT. Protein sequence: CASSKGQYQPQHF.

This clone came up a few times. The V and J genes are TRBV7-6 and TRBJ2-2; D unresolved. In germline, CDR1 is SGHVS, CDR2 FNYEAQ. V shed 8 bases and J shed 1 base, with 14 bases lying between them. The CDR3 totals 15 residues. The CDR3 DNA sequence: TGTGCCAGCGGGCCCTGGGCTGGGAACACCGGGGAGCTGTTTTTT. Its protein is CASGPWAGNTGELFF.

The count of this clone is one. The chain couples TRBV6-8 to TRBJ1-5, with a weak D call TRBD1 (5 bases). The CDR3 length is 17 residues. V was trimmed by 6 bases and J by 5 bases, leaving 23 bases between them. CDR1 and CDR2 (germline): MNHGY, SAAAGT. CDR3 bases: TGTGCCAGCAGCCTAGGGGACGCTCGGATTAATGATCAGCCCCAGCATTTT. It is translated as CASSLGDARINDQPQHF.

This clone has only a few counts. This chain joins TRBV11-3 and TRBJ2-7; TRBD1 is a possible D gene (8 bases). The CDR3 is 15 residues long. V lost 4 bases and J 6 bases, leaving 19 bases between the germline ends. Germline V gives CDR1 SGHNT, CDR2 YENEEA. CDR3 DNA sequence: TGTGCCAGCAGCTCCGACAGGGGTATAGCGGGCGAGCAGTACTTC. Its protein is CASSSDRGIAGEQYF.

The genes are TRBV30 and TRBJ1-1; D gene uncertain. Germline CDR1 and CDR2: GTSNPN and SVGIG (reference sequence). Trimming stripped 5 bases from V and 0 bases from J, with 13 bases between. The CDR3 covers 14 residues. CDR3 amino acids: CAWRRSGLNTEAFF. In DNA form, the CDR3 reads TGTGCCTGGCGTAGGAGCGGCTTGAACACTGAAGCTTTCTTT.

The chain combines TRBV15 with TRBJ2-7, with D perhaps being TRBD1 or TRBD2 (5 bases each). CDR1 and CDR2 (germline): LNHNV, YYDKDF (reference sequence). V was pared by 0 bases and J by 3 bases, with 9 bases between. There are 14 residues in the CDR3. CDR3 amino acids: CATSREGVDYEQYF. As DNA, the CDR3 is TGTGCCACCAGCAGAGAGGGGGTCGACTACGAGCAGTACTTC. Full variable domain (missing parts from reference TRBV15 and TRBJ2-7): DAMVIQNPRYQVTQFGKPVTLSCSQTLNHNVMYWYQQKSSQAPKLLFHYYDKDFNNEADTPDNFQSRRPNTSFCFLDIRSPGLGDTAMYLCATSREGVDYEQYFGPGTRLTVT.

The chain employs TRBV29-1 and TRBJ2-6; no firm D call. Between the trimmed V and J ends, which lost 4 bases and 4 bases, there was a span of 8 bases. CDR3 length equals 13 residues. Germline assignment: CDR1 SQVTM and CDR2 ANQGSEA. DNA for the CDR3: TGCAGCGTTGGTGAGTCCGGGGCCAACGTCCTGACTTTC. The encoded protein is CSVGESGANVLTF.

With regard to this clone: At one of its ends the junction is not consistent with the germline gene, which may arise from a read error. The chain couples TRBV5-1 to TRBJ1-1; 10 bases are shared with TRBD1. This CDR3 contains 16 residues. Per the germline V gene, CDR1 is SGHRS and CDR2 is YFSETQ. Written as DNA, the CDR3 is TGCGTCAGCAGCTTGGGGACAGGGGTGGGAAACACTGAAGCTTTCTTT. Its protein product is CVSSLGTGVGNTEAFF.

This clone was detected a few times. The J gene is TRBJ1-1, the V gene TRBV6-8; 11 bases line up with TRBD1. CDR1 and CDR2 (germline): MNHGY, SAAAGT. Trimming took 7 bases from V and 6 from J; bases not matched to a gene: 7. The CDR3 is made up of 14 amino acids. CDR3 nucleotides: TGTGCCAGCACTTCTGGACAGGGGGCCTCTGAAGCTTTCTTT. This translates into CASTSGQGASEAFF.

The V gene is TRBV12-5, the J gene TRBJ1-1; D is perhaps TRBD1 (6 bases). V gave up 6 bases and J gave up 5 bases, with 16 bases separating them. The CDR3 consists of 14 residues. Germline V gene data show CDR1 as LGHNT and CDR2 as FRNRAP. CDR3 nucleotide sequence: TGTGCTAGTGGCTCGGACAGCCAAGCAACTGAAGCTTTCTTT. Its protein is CASGSDSQATEAFF.

This chain uses TRBV15 with TRBJ1-2, with 7 bases that match TRBD1. Trimming cost V 2 bases and J 5 bases; bases outside gene matches: 8. The CDR3 has 15 amino acids. Per germline, CDR1 LNHNV and CDR2 YYDKDF (reference sequence). CDR3 bases: TGTGCCACCAGCAGAACCCTTCCGGGACAGTATGGCTACACCTTC. Translated: CATSRTLPGQYGYTF.

V and J are TRBV4-1 and TRBJ2-6; D not resolved. The germline gives CDR1 MGHRA, CDR2 YSYEKL. The CDR3 loop spans 16 amino acids. Between the trimmed V and J ends, which lost 0 bases and 0 bases, there was a span of 6 bases. Written as DNA, the CDR3 is TGCGCCAGCAGCCAAGAGAGTAGCTCTGGGGCCAACGTCCTGACTTTC. Protein sequence: CASSQESSSGANVLTF.

The chain combines TRBV19 with TRBJ1-2; TRBD1 agrees at 7 bases. Germline loops: CDR1 LNHDA, CDR2 SQIVND (reference sequence). With 3 bases clipped from V and 3 bases from J, the junction kept 7 bases outside the gene matches. The CDR3 is made up of 15 amino acids. For the CDR3, the DNA is TGTGCCAGTAGTATGAGGACAGGAGCCGACTATGGCTACACCTTC. This gives the protein CASSMRTGADYGYTF. The full variable domain, rest sourced from reference TRBV19 and TRBJ1-2, is DGGITQSPKYLFRKEGQNVTLSCEQNLNHDAMYWYRQDPGQGLRLIYYSQIVNDFQKGDIAEGYSVSREKKESFPLTVTSAQKNPTAFYLCASSMRTGADYGYTFGSGTRLTVV.

The rearrangement uses TRBV14 and TRBJ2-1; possible D gene TRBD2, 6 bases. V gave up 5 bases and J gave up 1 base, with 9 bases separating them. Germline V CDR1 and CDR2: SGHDN, FVKESK. The CDR3 has 14 amino acids. The CDR3 sequence is CASSAGTSYNEQFF. The CDR3, as DNA: TGTGCCAGCAGCGCCGGGACTTCCTACAATGAGCAGTTCTTC.

Written as DNA, the CDR3 is TGTGCCAGTAGTATTGACACGTTCGGGGCCCAGCCCCAGCATTTT. Translating it yields CASSIDTFGAQPQHF. V gene TRBV19 combines with J gene TRBJ1-5; a possible D gene is TRBD1 (5 bases). Germline V gives CDR1 LNHDA, CDR2 SQIVND (reference sequence). V lost 3 bases, J lost 7 bases, and 16 bases lay in between. This CDR3 spans 15 amino acids. Using reference TRBV19 and TRBJ1-5 for the parts outside the CDR3, the full variable domain is DGGITQSPKYLFRKEGQNVTLSCEQNLNHDAMYWYRQDPGQGLRLIYYSQIVNDFQKGDIAEGYSVSREKKESFPLTVTSAQKNPTAFYLCASSIDTFGAQPQHFGDGTRLSIL.